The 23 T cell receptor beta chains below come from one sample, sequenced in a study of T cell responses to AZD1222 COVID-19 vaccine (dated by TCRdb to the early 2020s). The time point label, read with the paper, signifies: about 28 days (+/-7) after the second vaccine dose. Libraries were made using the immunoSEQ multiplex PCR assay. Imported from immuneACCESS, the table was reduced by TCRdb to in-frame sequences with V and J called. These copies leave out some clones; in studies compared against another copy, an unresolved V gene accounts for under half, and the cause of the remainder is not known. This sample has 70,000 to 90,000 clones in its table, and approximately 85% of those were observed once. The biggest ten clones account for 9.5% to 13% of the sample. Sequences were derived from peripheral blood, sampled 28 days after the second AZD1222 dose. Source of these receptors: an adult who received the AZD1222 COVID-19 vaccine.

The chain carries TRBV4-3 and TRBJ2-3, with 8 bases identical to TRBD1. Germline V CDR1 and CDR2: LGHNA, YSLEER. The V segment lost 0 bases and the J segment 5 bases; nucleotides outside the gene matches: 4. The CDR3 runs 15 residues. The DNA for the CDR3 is TGCGCCAGCAGCCAAGATCCCAGGGGGCAAGATACGCAGTATTTT. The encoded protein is CASSQDPRGQDTQYF.

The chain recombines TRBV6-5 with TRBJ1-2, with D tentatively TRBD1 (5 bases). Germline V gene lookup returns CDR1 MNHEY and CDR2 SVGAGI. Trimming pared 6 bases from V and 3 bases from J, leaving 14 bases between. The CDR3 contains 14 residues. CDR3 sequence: CASREGTTDYGYTF. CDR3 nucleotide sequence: TGTGCCAGCAGGGAGGGGACTACCGACTATGGCTACACCTTC.

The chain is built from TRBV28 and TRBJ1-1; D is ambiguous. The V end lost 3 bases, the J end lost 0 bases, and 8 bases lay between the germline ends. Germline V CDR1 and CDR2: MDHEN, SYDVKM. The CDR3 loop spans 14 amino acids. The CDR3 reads CASSFVGMNTEAFF. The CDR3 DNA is TGTGCCAGCAGTTTTGTGGGGATGAACACTGAAGCTTTCTTT. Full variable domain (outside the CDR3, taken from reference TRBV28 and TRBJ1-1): DVKVTQSSRYLVKRTGEKVFLECVQDMDHENMFWYRQDPGLGLRLIYFSYDVKMKEKGDIPEGYSVSREKKERFSLILESASTNQTSMYLCASSFVGMNTEAFFGQGTRLTVV.

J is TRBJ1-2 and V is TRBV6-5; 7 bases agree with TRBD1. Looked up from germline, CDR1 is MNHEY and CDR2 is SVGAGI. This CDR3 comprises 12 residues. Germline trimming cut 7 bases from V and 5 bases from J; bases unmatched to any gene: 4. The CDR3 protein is CASIGGGYGYTF. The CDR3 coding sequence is TGTGCCAGCATAGGGGGCGGGTATGGCTACACCTTC.

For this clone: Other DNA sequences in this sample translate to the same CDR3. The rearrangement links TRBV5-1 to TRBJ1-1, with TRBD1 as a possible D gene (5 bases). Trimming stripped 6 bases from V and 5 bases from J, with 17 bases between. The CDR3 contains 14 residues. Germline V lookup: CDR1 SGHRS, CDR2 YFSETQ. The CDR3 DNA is TGCGCCAGCACCGATCCGTCAGGGTGGACTGAAGCTTTCTTT. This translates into CASTDPSGWTEAFF. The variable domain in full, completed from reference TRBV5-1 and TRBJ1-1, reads KAGVTQTPRYLIKTRGQQVTLSCSPISGHRSVSWYQQTPGQGLQFLFEYFSETQRNKGNFPGRFSGRQFSNSRSEMNVSTLELGDSALYLCASTDPSGWTEAFFGQGTRLTVV.

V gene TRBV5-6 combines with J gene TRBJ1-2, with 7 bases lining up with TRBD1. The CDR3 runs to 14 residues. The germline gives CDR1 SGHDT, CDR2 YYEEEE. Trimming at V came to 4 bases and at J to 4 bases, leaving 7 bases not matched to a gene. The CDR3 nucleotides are TGTGCCAGCAGCATAGGACAGGTTAGCTATGGCTACACCTTC. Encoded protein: CASSIGQVSYGYTF. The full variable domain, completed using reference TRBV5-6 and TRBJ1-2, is DAGVTQSPTHLIKTRGQQVTLRCSPKSGHDTVSWYQQALGQGPQFIFQYYEEEERQRGNFPDRFSGHQFPNYSSELNVNALLLGDSALYLCASSIGQVSYGYTFGSGTRLTVV.

CDR3 in amino acids: CASSESGASSYNEQFF. In DNA form, the CDR3 reads TGTGCCAGCAGTGAAAGCGGCGCGAGCTCCTACAATGAGCAGTTCTTC. The V and J genes are TRBV25-1 and TRBJ2-1; D might be TRBD2 (5 bases). V was cut by 2 bases and J by 0 bases, with 11 bases left in between. This CDR3 is 16 amino acids long. From germline, CDR1 is MGHDK and CDR2 SYGVNS.

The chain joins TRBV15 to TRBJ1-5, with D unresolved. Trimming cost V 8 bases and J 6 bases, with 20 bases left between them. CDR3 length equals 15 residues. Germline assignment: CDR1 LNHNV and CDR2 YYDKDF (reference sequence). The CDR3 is CATLKERGMGQPQHF. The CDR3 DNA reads TGTGCCACCCTAAAAGAACGGGGTATGGGTCAGCCCCAGCATTTT. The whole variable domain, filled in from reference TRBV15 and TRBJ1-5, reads DAMVIQNPRYQVTQFGKPVTLSCSQTLNHNVMYWYQQKSSQAPKLLFHYYDKDFNNEADTPDNFQSRRPNTSFCFLDIRSPGLGDTAMYLCATLKERGMGQPQHFGDGTRLSIL.

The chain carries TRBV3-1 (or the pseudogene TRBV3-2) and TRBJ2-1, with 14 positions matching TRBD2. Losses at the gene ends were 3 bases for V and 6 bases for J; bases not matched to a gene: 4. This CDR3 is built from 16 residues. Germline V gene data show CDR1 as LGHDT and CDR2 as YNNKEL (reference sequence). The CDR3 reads CASSHPGTSGSNEQFF. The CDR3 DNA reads TGTGCCAGCAGCCACCCCGGGACTAGCGGGAGCAATGAGCAGTTCTTC.

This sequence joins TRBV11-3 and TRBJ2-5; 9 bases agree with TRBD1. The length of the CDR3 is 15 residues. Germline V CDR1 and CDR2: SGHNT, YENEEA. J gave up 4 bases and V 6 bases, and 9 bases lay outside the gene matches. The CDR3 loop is CASSGGTGKGETQYF. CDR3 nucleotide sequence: TGTGCCAGCAGTGGTGGGACAGGGAAGGGAGAGACCCAGTACTTC.

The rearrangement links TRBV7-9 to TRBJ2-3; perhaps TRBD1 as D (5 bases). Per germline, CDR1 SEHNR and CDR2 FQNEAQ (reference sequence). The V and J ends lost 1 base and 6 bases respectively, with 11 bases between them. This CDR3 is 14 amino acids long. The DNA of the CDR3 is TGTGCCAGCAGCTTAGGATCAGGGCTGGATACGCAGTATTTT. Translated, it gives CASSLGSGLDTQYF.

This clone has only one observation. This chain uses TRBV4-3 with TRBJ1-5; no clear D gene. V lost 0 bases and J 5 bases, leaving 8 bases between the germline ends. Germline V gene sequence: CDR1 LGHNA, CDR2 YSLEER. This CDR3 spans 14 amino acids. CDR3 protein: CASSQDRQDQPQHF. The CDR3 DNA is TGCGCCAGCAGCCAAGATCGGCAAGATCAGCCCCAGCATTTT.

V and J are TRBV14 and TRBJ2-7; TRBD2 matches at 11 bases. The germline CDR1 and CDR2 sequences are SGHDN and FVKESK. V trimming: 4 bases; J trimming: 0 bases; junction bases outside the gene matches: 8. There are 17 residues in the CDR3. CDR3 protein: CASSRQSGTSGSYEQYF. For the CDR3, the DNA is TGTGCCAGCAGCCGACAATCCGGGACTAGCGGCTCCTACGAGCAGTACTTC.

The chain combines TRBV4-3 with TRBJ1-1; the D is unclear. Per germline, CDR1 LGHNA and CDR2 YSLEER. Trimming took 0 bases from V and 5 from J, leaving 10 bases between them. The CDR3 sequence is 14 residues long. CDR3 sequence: CASSQDTFRTEAFF. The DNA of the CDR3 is TGCGCCAGCAGCCAAGACACCTTTAGGACTGAAGCTTTCTTT.

In DNA form, the CDR3 reads TGTGCCAGCAGCTCCAGACAGGGAGCTTCCTACGAGCAGTACTTC. Amino acid sequence: CASSSRQGASYEQYF. The chain employs TRBV7-6 and TRBJ2-7, with 7 bases that match TRBD1. Trimming removed 4 bases from V and 1 base from J; junction bases left unmatched: 7. Germline V lookup: CDR1 SGHVS, CDR2 FNYEAQ. The CDR3 spans 15 residues.

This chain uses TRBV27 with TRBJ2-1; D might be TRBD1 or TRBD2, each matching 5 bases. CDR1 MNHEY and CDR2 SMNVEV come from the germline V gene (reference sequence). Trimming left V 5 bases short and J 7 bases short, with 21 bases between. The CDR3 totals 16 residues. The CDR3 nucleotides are TGTGCCAGCAGTCCGGGGCGGCCGGGTGTGGGGAATGAGCAGTTCTTC. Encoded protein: CASSPGRPGVGNEQFF.

CDR3 sequence (DNA): TGTGCCAGCAGCTCCACCCCTAGCGGGGGTCTATCGAGGACGCAGTATTTT. Translating gives CASSSTPSGGLSRTQYF. The V and J genes are TRBV5-4 and TRBJ2-3; 10 nucleotides agree with TRBD2. The CDR3 sequence is 17 residues long. Germline-derived CDR1 and CDR2 are SGHNT and YYREEE (reference sequence). V dropped 3 bases and J dropped 9; count of bases not matched to a gene: 16.

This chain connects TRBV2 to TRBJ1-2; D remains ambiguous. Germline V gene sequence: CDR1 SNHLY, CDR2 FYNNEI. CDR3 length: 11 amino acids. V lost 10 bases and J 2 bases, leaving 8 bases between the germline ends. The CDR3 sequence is CATAANYGYTF. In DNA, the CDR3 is TGTGCCACAGCAGCCAACTATGGCTACACCTTC. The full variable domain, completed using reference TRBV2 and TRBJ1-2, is EPEVTQTPSHQVTQMGQEVILRCVPISNHLYFYWYRQILGQKVEFLVSFYNNEISEKSEIFDDQFSVERPDGSNFTLKIRSTKLEDSAMYFCATAANYGYTFGSGTRLTVV.

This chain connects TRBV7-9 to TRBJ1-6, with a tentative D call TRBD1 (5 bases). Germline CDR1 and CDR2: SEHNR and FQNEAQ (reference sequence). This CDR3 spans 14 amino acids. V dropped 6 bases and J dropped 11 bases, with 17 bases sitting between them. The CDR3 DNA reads TGTGCCAGCAGTTCTCAGGGCGTAAGGCCACCCCTCCACTTT. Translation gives CASSSQGVRPPLHF. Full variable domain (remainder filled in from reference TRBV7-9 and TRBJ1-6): DTGVSQNPRHKITKRGQNVTFRCDPISEHNRLYWYRQTLGQGPEFLTYFQNEAQLEKSRLLSDRFSAERPKGSFSTLEIQRTEQGDSAMYLCASSSQGVRPPLHFGNGTRLTVT.

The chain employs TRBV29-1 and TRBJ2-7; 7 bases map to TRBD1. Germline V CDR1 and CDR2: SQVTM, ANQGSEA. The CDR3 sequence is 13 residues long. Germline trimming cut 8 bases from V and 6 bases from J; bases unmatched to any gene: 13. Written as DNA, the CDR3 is TGCAGCTATTGGGACAGTTTAGGAGGCGAGCAGTACTTC. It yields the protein CSYWDSLGGEQYF.

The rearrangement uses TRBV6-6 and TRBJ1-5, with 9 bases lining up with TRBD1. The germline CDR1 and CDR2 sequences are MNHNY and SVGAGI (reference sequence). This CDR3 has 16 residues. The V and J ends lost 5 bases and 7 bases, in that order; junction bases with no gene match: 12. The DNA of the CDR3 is TGTGCCAGCAGTCACAGGGGGCCCGGCCTTGGGCAGCCCCAGCATTTT. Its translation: CASSHRGPGLGQPQHF.

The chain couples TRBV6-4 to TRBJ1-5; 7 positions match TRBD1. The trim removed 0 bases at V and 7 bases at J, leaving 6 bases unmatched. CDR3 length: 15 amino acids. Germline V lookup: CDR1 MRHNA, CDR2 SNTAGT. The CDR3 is CASSDSRGKRQPQHF. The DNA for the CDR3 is TGTGCCAGCAGTGACTCCAGGGGGAAGCGGCAGCCCCAGCATTTT.

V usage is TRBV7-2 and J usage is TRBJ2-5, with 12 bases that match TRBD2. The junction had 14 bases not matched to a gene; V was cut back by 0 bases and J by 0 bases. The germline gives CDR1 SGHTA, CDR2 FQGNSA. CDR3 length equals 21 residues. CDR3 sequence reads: CASSLARSGLAGGSNQETQYF. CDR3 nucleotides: TGTGCCAGCAGCTTAGCGCGGTCGGGGCTAGCGGGGGGGTCAAACCAAGAGACCCAGTACTTC.